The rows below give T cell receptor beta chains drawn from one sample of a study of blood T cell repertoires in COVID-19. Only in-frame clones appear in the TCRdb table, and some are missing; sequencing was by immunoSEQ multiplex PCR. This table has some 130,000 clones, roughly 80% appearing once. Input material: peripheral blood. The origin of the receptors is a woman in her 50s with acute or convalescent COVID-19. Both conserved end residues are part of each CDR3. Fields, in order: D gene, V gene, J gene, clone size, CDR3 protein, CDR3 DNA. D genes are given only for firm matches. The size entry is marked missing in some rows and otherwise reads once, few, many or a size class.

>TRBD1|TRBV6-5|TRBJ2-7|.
CASSYTLGAGGYEQYF
TGTGCCAGCAGTTACACCTTAGGAGCAGGGGGCTACGAGCAGTACTTC
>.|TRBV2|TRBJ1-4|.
CASRQATNEKLFF
TGTGCCAGTCGACAGGCAACTAATGAAAAACTGTTTTTT
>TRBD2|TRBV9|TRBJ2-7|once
CASSVSGGAPEQYF
TGTGCCAGCAGCGTAAGCGGGGGGGCTCCCGAGCAGTACTTC
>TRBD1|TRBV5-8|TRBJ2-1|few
CASSSYRQGGNNEQFF
TGTGCCAGCAGCTCATATAGACAGGGTGGTAACAATGAGCAGTTCTTC
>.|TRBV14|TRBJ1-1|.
CASKIGQYTEAFF
TGTGCCAGCAAAATAGGACAGTACACTGAAGCTTTCTTT
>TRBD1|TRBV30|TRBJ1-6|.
CAWVTKGQGRSPLHF
TGTGCCTGGGTTACCAAAGGACAGGGTCGTTCACCCCTCCACTTT
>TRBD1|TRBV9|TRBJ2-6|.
CASSVGAHTGAGANVLTF
TGTGCCAGCAGCGTAGGAGCCCACACAGGGGCTGGGGCCAACGTCCTGACTTTC
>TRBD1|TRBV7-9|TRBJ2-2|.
CASSLDRAVGGELFF
TGTGCCAGCAGCCTGGACAGGGCAGTCGGCGGGGAGCTGTTTTTT
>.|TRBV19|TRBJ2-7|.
CASNTGLRSYEQYF
TGTGCCAGTAACACAGGCTTGCGCTCCTACGAGCAGTACTTC
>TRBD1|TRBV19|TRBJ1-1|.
CASSMPYGTGLGGTEAFF
TGTGCCAGTAGTATGCCTTATGGGACAGGGCTTGGCGGCACTGAAGCTTTCTTT
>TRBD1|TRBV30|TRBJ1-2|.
CAWSVRATGSSNGYTF
TGTGCCTGGAGTGTACGAGCGACAGGGTCCTCTAATGGCTACACCTTC
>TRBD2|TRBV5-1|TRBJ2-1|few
CASSLRGGQGWFDNEQFF
TGCGCCAGCAGCTTGCGCGGGGGGCAGGGGTGGTTCGACAATGAGCAGTTCTTC
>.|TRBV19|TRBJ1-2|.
CASNRETANYGYTF
TGTGCCAGTAACCGGGAAACAGCTAACTATGGCTACACCTTC
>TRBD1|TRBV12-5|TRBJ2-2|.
CASGLKTGVTGELFF
TGTGCTAGTGGTTTGAAGACAGGGGTCACCGGGGAGCTGTTTTTT
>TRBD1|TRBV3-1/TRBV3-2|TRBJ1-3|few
CASSPGQGAFGNTIYF
TGTGCCAGCAGCCCCGGACAGGGGGCGTTTGGAAACACCATATATTTT
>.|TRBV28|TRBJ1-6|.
CASSSDAGIRSPLHF
TGTGCCAGCAGTTCCGACGCAGGGATAAGGTCACCCCTCCACTTT
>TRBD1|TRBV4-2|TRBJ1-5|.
CASSQEGTGNQPQHF
TGTGCCAGCAGCCAAGAAGGGACAGGGAATCAGCCCCAGCATTTT
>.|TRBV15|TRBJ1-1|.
CATIPRPREGTEAFF
TGTGCCACCATCCCCAGACCCAGGGAGGGGACTGAAGCTTTCTTT
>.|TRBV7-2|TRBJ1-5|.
CASSLHGAGGNQPQHF
TGTGCCAGCAGCTTACACGGGGCAGGGGGCAATCAGCCCCAGCATTTT
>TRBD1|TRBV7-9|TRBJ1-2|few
CASSSGQGPYGYTF
TGTGCCAGCAGCTCGGGACAGGGTCCCTATGGCTACACCTTC
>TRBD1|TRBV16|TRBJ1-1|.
CASSPDRGGTEAFF
TGTGCCAGCAGCCCGGACAGGGGAGGTACTGAAGCTTTCTTT
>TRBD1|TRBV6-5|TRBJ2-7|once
CASSRSGTGAYEQYF
TGTGCCAGCAGCCGATCCGGGACAGGAGCCTACGAGCAGTACTTC
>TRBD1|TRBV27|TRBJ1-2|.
CASSSHPGQGDYGYTF
TGTGCCAGCAGTTCACACCCCGGACAGGGCGACTATGGCTACACCTTC
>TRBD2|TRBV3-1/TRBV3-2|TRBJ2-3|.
CASSPGGTSGALTDTQYF
TGTGCCAGCAGCCCAGGGGGGACTAGCGGGGCCCTCACAGATACGCAGTATTTT
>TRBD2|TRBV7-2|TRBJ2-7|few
CASSRQSSGSYEQYF
TGTGCCAGCAGTCGTCAGTCTAGCGGCTCCTACGAGCAGTACTTC
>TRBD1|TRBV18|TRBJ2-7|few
CASSPTGQYTYEQYF
TGTGCCAGCTCACCGACGGGACAGTATACCTACGAGCAGTACTTC
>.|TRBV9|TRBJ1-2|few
CASSVDKAGGYTF
TGTGCCAGCAGCGTAGATAAGGCAGGCGGCTACACCTTC
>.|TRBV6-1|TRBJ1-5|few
CASSEATPSRGRLQPQHF
TGTGCCAGCAGTGAAGCGACCCCGTCGCGGGGGCGTCTTCAGCCCCAGCATTTT
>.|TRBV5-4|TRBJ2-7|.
CASSKEAGFYEQYF
TGTGCCAGCAGCAAGGAAGCAGGGTTCTACGAGCAGTACTTC
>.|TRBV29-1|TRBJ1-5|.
CSVVADSNQPQHF
TGCAGCGTTGTGGCAGATAGCAATCAGCCCCAGCATTTT
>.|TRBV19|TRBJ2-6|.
CASNREIGANVLTF
TGTGCCAGTAACCGGGAAATCGGGGCCAACGTCCTGACTTTC
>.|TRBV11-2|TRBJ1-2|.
CASSLDRGNYGYTF
TGTGCCAGCAGCTTAGATCGGGGTAACTATGGCTACACCTTC
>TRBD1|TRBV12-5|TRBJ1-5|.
CASGLQQGGDQPQHF
TGTGCTAGTGGTTTACAACAGGGGGGGGATCAGCCCCAGCATTTT
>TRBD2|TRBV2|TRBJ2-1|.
CASLRGTSGYNEQFF
TGTGCCAGCTTGAGGGGGACTAGCGGATACAATGAGCAGTTCTTC
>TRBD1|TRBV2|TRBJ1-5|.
CASSRETGYQPQHF
TGTGCTAGCAGTCGAGAGACAGGGTATCAGCCCCAGCATTTT
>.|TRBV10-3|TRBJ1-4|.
CAISESRTSTNEKLFF
TGTGCCATCAGTGAGTCGAGGACATCAACTAATGAAAAACTGTTTTTT
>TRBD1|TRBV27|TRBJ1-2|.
CASSRDRSPYGYTF
TGTGCCAGCAGTCGGGACAGATCCCCATATGGCTACACCTTC
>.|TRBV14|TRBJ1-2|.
CASSQDLQGIAYTF
TGTGCCAGCAGCCAAGATCTGCAGGGTATAGCCTACACCTTC
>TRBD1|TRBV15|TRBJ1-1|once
CATSRDTGGSEAFF
TGTGCCACCAGCAGGGATACAGGGGGGAGTGAAGCTTTCTTT
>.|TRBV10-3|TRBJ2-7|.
CAIKRTESYEQYF
TGTGCCATCAAGAGGACAGAATCCTACGAGCAGTACTTC